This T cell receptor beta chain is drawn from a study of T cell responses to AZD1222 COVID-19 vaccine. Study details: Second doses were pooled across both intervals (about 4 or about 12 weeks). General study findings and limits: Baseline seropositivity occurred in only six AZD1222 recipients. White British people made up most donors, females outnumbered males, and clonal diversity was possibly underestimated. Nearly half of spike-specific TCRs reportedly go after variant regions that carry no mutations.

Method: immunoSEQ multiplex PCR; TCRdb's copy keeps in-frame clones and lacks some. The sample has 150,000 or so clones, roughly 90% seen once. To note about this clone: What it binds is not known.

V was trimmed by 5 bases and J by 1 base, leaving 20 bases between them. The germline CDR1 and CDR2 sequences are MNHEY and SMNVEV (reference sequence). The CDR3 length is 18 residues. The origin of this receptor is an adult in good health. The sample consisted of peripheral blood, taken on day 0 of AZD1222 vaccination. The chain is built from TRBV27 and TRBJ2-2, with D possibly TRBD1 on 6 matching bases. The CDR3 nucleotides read TGTGCCAGCAGTCCCCGCGCGCAGCAGGGGCTGAACACCGGGGAGCTGTTTTTT. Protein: CASSPRAQQGLNTGELFF.